One and the same sample provided the 27 T cell receptor beta chains below, sequenced in a study of shared clonotypes between healthy human individuals. CD45RO-negative, CCR7-selected cells formed the naive CD8 fraction, which excluded terminally differentiated effector memory CD45RA+ cells. The protocol was immunoSEQ multiplex PCR, while the TCRdb copy is restricted to in-frame clones and leaves out a portion. The profile shows about 1,900,000 clones, about 95% of them singletons. The sample consisted of naive CD8+ T cells sorted from blood. The receptors shown here come from a man aged 18-30 years in good health.

This clone turned up a few times. The genes are TRBV7-9 and TRBJ1-2; 11 positions match TRBD1. The V and J ends lost 5 bases and 4 bases, in that order; junction bases with no gene match: 3. The germline V gene encodes CDR1 SEHNR and CDR2 FQNEAQ (reference sequence). The CDR3 extends over 14 amino acids. DNA of the CDR3: TGTGCCAGCAGCGCTGGGACAGGGGGCTATGGCTACACCTTC. It is translated as CASSAGTGGYGYTF.

This clone was observed a single time. The chain joins TRBV4-1 to TRBJ1-1; no reliable D call. The V gene's germline CDR1 is MGHRA and CDR2 YSYEKL. This CDR3 has 13 amino acids. Trimming removed 1 base at V and 4 bases at J, with 7 bases between. CDR3 DNA sequence: TGCGCCAGCAGCCAAGGACAAAGCACTGAAGCTTTCTTT. Protein product: CASSQGQSTEAFF.

This clone has just a few counts. The gene calls are TRBV9 and TRBJ1-2, with D possibly matching TRBD1 (6 bases). Trimming cost V 0 bases and J 4 bases, with 10 bases left between them. CDR1 SGDLS and CDR2 YYNGEE come from the germline V gene. This CDR3 is built from 14 residues. The chain's CDR3 is CASSVDTGSYGYTF. The CDR3, as DNA: TGTGCCAGCAGCGTAGACACAGGGAGCTATGGCTACACCTTC.

This CDR3 is CASSHRQGIQPQHF. CDR3 DNA: TGCGCCAGCAGCCACCGACAGGGGATTCAGCCCCAGCATTTT. The chain combines TRBV4-1 with TRBJ1-5; 8 bases are shared with TRBD1. This CDR3 has 14 residues. Germline-derived CDR1 and CDR2 are MGHRA and YSYEKL. V trimming: 3 bases; J trimming: 6 bases; junction bases outside the gene matches: 4.

A note on this clone: The same CDR3 can be traced to other DNA sequences in this sample. V is TRBV30 and J is TRBJ1-1, with D unclear. This CDR3 region has 13 residues. From germline, CDR1 is GTSNPN and CDR2 SVGIG (reference sequence). The ends were cut back, 4 bases at V and 1 base at J, with 10 bases in the middle. The CDR3 DNA sequence: TGTGCCTGGACCCTAGGGTCGAACACTGAAGCTTTCTTT. This codes for CAWTLGSNTEAFF.

Notes on this clone: Other nucleotide sequences from this sample produce the same CDR3. The chain is built from TRBV5-1 and TRBJ2-5; D unclear. The CDR3 loop spans 14 amino acids. Germline CDR1 and CDR2: SGHRS and YFSETQ. Trimming stripped 0 bases from V and 1 base from J, with 7 bases between. The CDR3 nucleotides are TGCGCCAGCAGCTTGGTTCGGACCCAAGAGACCCAGTACTTC. Its protein is CASSLVRTQETQYF.

A few counts support this clone. The chain employs TRBV9 and TRBJ2-1; the D gene is possibly TRBD2 (5 bases). V was clipped by 1 base and J by 10 bases, with 9 bases between them. Looked up from germline, CDR1 is SGDLS and CDR2 is YYNGEE. CDR3 length: 12 amino acids. The CDR3 reads CASSVRPGEQFF. The CDR3 coding sequence is TGTGCCAGCAGCGTACGGCCGGGAGAGCAGTTCTTC.

Turning to this clone: An end of the junction differs from the germline gene, which may be a read error. The V and J genes are TRBV2 and TRBJ1-5; the match to TRBD1 covers 8 bases. This CDR3 region has 16 residues. Germline assignment: CDR1 SNHLY and CDR2 FYNNEI. The CDR3 region has the DNA TGTGCCAGCAGGGAAGAGGCAGGGGGCGGGTTTCGGCCCCAGCATTTT. This translates into CASREEAGGGFRPQHF.

Worth noting for this clone: The sample holds other DNA sequences that translate to the same CDR3. The chain joins TRBV7-9 to TRBJ2-5; D may be TRBD1 (6 bases). CDR1 SEHNR and CDR2 FQNEAQ come from the germline V gene (reference sequence). The CDR3 has 13 residues. V lost 1 base and J 5 bases, leaving 8 bases between the germline ends. CDR3 residues: CASSLDREETQYF. The DNA for the CDR3 is TGTGCCAGCAGCTTAGACAGGGAGGAGACCCAGTACTTC. The variable domain in full, with the rest retrieved from reference TRBV7-9 and TRBJ2-5, is DTGVSQNPRHKITKRGQNVTFRCDPISEHNRLYWYRQTLGQGPEFLTYFQNEAQLEKSRLLSDRFSAERPKGSFSTLEIQRTEQGDSAMYLCASSLDREETQYFGPGTRLLVL.

This chain connects TRBV21-1 to TRBJ2-7; the D call of TRBD2 is as the table states it, not checked on the DNA. TRBV21-1 is a pseudogene locus. The CDR3 consists of 18 residues. The CDR3 nucleotides read TGTGCCAGCAGCAAAAAGTGGAGGACTAGCGGAGAATATTACGAGCAGTACTTC. Protein sequence: CASSKKWRTSGEYYEQYF.

As concerns this clone: The junction and the germline gene differ at one end; a read error may be behind it. The chain couples TRBV28 to TRBJ1-4, with D possibly being TRBD1 (6 bases). This CDR3 region has 12 residues. CDR1 is MDHEN and CDR2 is SYDVKM in the germline V gene. The CDR3 DNA is TGTGCCAGCAGTTTAGAGTCCGGACAGAGTCATTTT. Translation gives CASSLESGQSHF.

A word on this clone: The same CDR3 also results from other DNA sequences found in this sample. The rearrangement uses TRBV19 and TRBJ2-7, with D perhaps being TRBD1 or TRBD2 (5 bases each). Deletions cut 3 bases from V and 3 bases from J, with 9 bases between. CDR3 length equals 13 residues. Germline V gene lookup returns CDR1 LNHDA and CDR2 SQIVND (reference sequence). Here the CDR3 DNA reads TGTGCCAGTAGTATCCGGGGCGACTACGAGCAGTACTTC. Encoded protein: CASSIRGDYEQYF.

The chain's CDR3 is CSVEGSGGGYSTDTQYF. The CDR3 bases are TGCAGCGTTGAAGGTAGCGGGGGGGGATATAGCACAGATACGCAGTATTTT. V is TRBV29-1 and J is TRBJ2-3; 11 positions match TRBD2. The CDR3 sequence is 17 residues long. Germline V lookup: CDR1 SQVTM, CDR2 ANQGSEA. Trimming at V came to 1 base and at J to 0 bases, leaving 6 bases not matched to a gene.

V and J are TRBV7-9 and TRBJ1-6, with a possible D match to TRBD1 (5 bases). Trimming took off 11 bases at V and 0 bases at J, with 5 bases between the two ends. The germline V gene encodes CDR1 SEHNR and CDR2 FQNEAQ (reference sequence). This CDR3 is 12 amino acids long. The CDR3 DNA is TGTGCCGGGGGCTCCTATAATTCACCCCTCCACTTT. As protein: CAGGSYNSPLHF.

The chain has TRBV19 and TRBJ2-2; 7 bases agree with TRBD2. Germline V CDR1 and CDR2: LNHDA, SQIVND (reference sequence). The CDR3 runs 13 residues. V lost 3 bases and J lost 7; bases outside the gene matches: 2. The CDR3 coding sequence is TGTGCCAGTAGTATGACTAGCTTCGGGGAGCTGTTTTTT. This encodes CASSMTSFGELFF.

This clone was seen once. V and J are TRBV5-1 and TRBJ1-6; 8 bases are a match to TRBD1. The CDR3 sequence is 15 residues long. Looked up from germline, CDR1 is SGHRS and CDR2 is YFSETQ. Trimming cost V 4 bases and J 8 bases; bases outside gene matches: 8. CDR3 region: CASSDGQGGHSPLHF. CDR3 nucleotide sequence: TGCGCCAGCAGCGACGGACAGGGAGGGCATTCACCCCTCCACTTT.

About this clone: The sample contains more than one DNA sequence encoding this CDR3. The chain carries TRBV4-1 and TRBJ1-1; D is unclear. This CDR3 is 12 amino acids long. V lost 1 base and J lost 7, with 7 bases in between. Germline V gene data show CDR1 as MGHRA and CDR2 as YSYEKL. This chain's CDR3 is CASSQGGVEAFF. The CDR3 DNA reads as TGCGCCAGCAGCCAAGGGGGTGTTGAAGCTTTCTTT.

The chain joins TRBV6-6 to TRBJ2-7; TRBD2 aligns across 10 bases. The germline V gene encodes CDR1 MNHNY and CDR2 SVGAGI (reference sequence). V lost 7 bases to trimming and J lost 0 bases; unmatched junction nucleotides: 6. The CDR3 loop spans 15 amino acids. CDR3 in amino acids: CASTIAGGLSYEQYF. DNA of the CDR3: TGTGCCAGCACCATAGCGGGAGGTCTCTCCTACGAGCAGTACTTC.

The J gene is TRBJ2-1, the V gene TRBV5-6; TRBD1 aligns across 10 bases. Germline V gene lookup returns CDR1 SGHDT and CDR2 YYEEEE. The ends lost 4 bases at V and 7 bases at J; junction bases unmatched: 11. This CDR3 is 16 amino acids long. Here the CDR3 DNA reads TGTGCCAGCAGCCCGGGGGGACAGGGGATTTGGAATGAGCAGTTCTTC. Its translation is CASSPGGQGIWNEQFF.

This sequence joins TRBV29-1 and TRBJ1-5; D is unresolved. Germline V gene data show CDR1 as SQVTM and CDR2 as ANQGSEA. V shed 6 bases and J shed 6 bases, with 12 bases lying between them. The CDR3 is made up of 12 amino acids. The CDR3 DNA follows: TGCAGCGTCATTTTCCAGTGTCAGCCCCAGCATTTT. It translates to CSVIFQCQPQHF.

The chain couples TRBV4-3 to TRBJ2-7; 16 bases agree with TRBD2. The germline V gene encodes CDR1 LGHNA and CDR2 YSLEER. The trim removed 0 bases at V and 4 bases at J, leaving 9 bases unmatched. The CDR3 extends over 19 amino acids. CDR3 protein: CASSQERGLAGGPLYEQYF. The CDR3 nucleotides read TGCGCCAGCAGCCAAGAGCGGGGACTAGCGGGAGGGCCTTTGTACGAGCAGTACTTC.

V and J are TRBV9 and TRBJ2-7; 10 nucleotides agree with TRBD1. Germline CDR1 reads SGDLS; CDR2 reads YYNGEE. The CDR3 is 14 amino acids. Trimming removed 2 bases from V and 6 bases from J; junction bases left unmatched: 5. The CDR3 here is CASSVGQGESEQYF. In nucleotides, the CDR3 is TGTGCCAGCAGCGTCGGACAGGGGGAGAGCGAGCAGTACTTC.

The CDR3 DNA is TGTGCCAGCAGTGAGTCCGAGGGATACGAGCAGTACTTC. This gives the protein CASSESEGYEQYF. The rearrangement uses TRBV6-4 and TRBJ2-7; a possible D gene is TRBD2 (5 bases). This CDR3 contains 13 residues. Germline CDR1 MRHNA, CDR2 SNTAGT. V was clipped by 3 bases and J by 4 bases, with 10 bases between them.

This clone was found once. The chain is built from TRBV6-4 and TRBJ2-1; D is unresolved. The CDR3 length is 15 residues. Germline V gene sequence: CDR1 MRHNA, CDR2 SNTAGT. The V gene lost 6 bases and the J gene lost 4 bases, with 16 bases spanning the gap. CDR3 DNA: TGTGCCAGCAGCCCCCTGAGTCTGCCTTACAATGAGCAGTTCTTC. Translation gives CASSPLSLPYNEQFF.

V and J are TRBV7-6 and TRBJ2-1; TRBD2 agrees at 11 bases. The CDR3 is made up of 17 amino acids. Germline V gene data show CDR1 as SGHVS and CDR2 as FNYEAQ. V shed 4 bases and J 1 base; nucleotides not matched to a gene: 6. This chain's CDR3 is CASSSYSGGGSYNEQFF. The CDR3 DNA follows: TGTGCCAGCAGCTCCTATAGCGGGGGGGGTTCCTACAATGAGCAGTTCTTC.

The chain employs TRBV10-2 and TRBJ2-2, with a weak D call TRBD1 (5 bases). The CDR3 is 17 amino acids. Germline V gene data show CDR1 as WSHSY and CDR2 as SAAADI. Trimming pared 1 base from V and 4 bases from J, leaving 16 bases between. The CDR3 loop reads CASSELRPAGPTGELFF. The CDR3 DNA reads as TGCGCCAGCAGTGAGTTACGCCCAGCAGGGCCCACCGGGGAGCTGTTTTTT.

The rearrangement joins TRBV5-1 to TRBJ2-2; D might be TRBD2 (6 bases). V was pared by 0 bases and J by 5 bases, with 11 bases between. Germline CDR1 SGHRS, CDR2 YFSETQ. The CDR3 loop spans 15 amino acids. CDR3 in DNA: TGCGCCAGCAGCTTGGCGGGGGAGGAGACCGGGGAGCTGTTTTTT. Its translation: CASSLAGEETGELFF.